Listed here are 28 T cell receptor beta chains from one sample, sequenced in a study of T cells of healthy individuals (dated by TCRdb to the late 2010s). Libraries were prepared through 5' RACE. Sequenced on an Illumina MiSeq. TCRdb reprocessing: public reads trimmed at Q25 with fastp, clones called with MiXCR, in-frame beta chains kept. For every CDR3 protein sequence, its rows merge into one entry that carries the most common genes and DNA. Here the sample has 100,000 or so distinct CDR3 sequences; approximately 16% occur a single time. The ten largest clones capture more than 5.5% of the sample. All receptors derive from a human donor in good health.

There are a few counts of this clonotype. This chain uses TRBV18 with TRBJ1-2; TRBD1 matches at 7 bases. Germline V gene data show CDR1 as KGHSH and CDR2 as LQKENI. The J segment lost 6 bases and the V segment lost 1 base, leaving 5 bases of the junction unmatched. The CDR3 is made up of 14 amino acids. The DNA for the CDR3 is TGTGCCAGCTCACCACTAGACAGGGATGATGGCTACACCTTC. This gives the protein CASSPLDRDDGYTF.

This clonotype was observed many times. This chain connects TRBV4-1 to TRBJ1-3, with 8 bases lining up with TRBD1. Losses at the gene ends were 9 bases for V and 4 bases for J; bases not matched to a gene: 8. Germline-derived CDR1 and CDR2 are MGHRA and YSYEKL. The CDR3 runs to 14 residues. The CDR3 region has the DNA TGCGCCAGTCGTCCGGACAGGGCCGGAAACACCATATATTTT. Protein sequence: CASRPDRAGNTIYF.

This chain joins TRBV7-9 and TRBJ2-3; D possibly matches TRBD1 or TRBD2 (5 bases each). V was shortened by 5 bases and J by 1 base, with 19 bases between the two germline ends. Germline CDR1 is SEHNR and CDR2 is FQNEAQ (reference sequence). The CDR3 totals 17 residues. This chain's CDR3 is CASSPPRDPRGTDTQYF. CDR3 nucleotide sequence: TGTGCCAGCAGCCCACCCCGGGACCCAAGGGGCACAGATACGCAGTATTTT.

This chain uses TRBV20-1 with TRBJ2-1; tentatively, D is TRBD1 (5 bases). V was pared by 1 base and J by 13 bases, with 17 bases between. Germline lookup yields CDR1 DFQATT and CDR2 SNEGSKA (reference sequence). The CDR3 has 13 residues. The CDR3 sequence is CSARGDSGETQFF. Written as DNA, the CDR3 is TGCAGTGCTAGAGGAGACAGTGGAGAGACCCAGTTCTTC.

J is TRBJ2-5 and V is TRBV20-1, with 9 bases that match TRBD2. V was pared by 5 bases and J by 3 bases, with 7 bases of the junction left unmatched. CDR3 length: 14 amino acids. Germline CDR1 reads DFQATT; CDR2 reads SNEGSKA (reference sequence). CDR3 protein: CSALRVAGEETQYF. The CDR3 coding sequence is TGCAGTGCTCTGAGGGTAGCGGGGGAAGAGACCCAGTACTTC.

V gene TRBV7-8 combines with J gene TRBJ2-3, with D maybe TRBD1 (5 bases). CDR1 and CDR2 (germline): SGHVS, FQNEAQ. The CDR3 extends over 13 amino acids. The V gene lost 0 bases and the J gene lost 7 bases, with 8 bases spanning the gap. CDR3 protein: CASSLAQGYTQYF. The CDR3 DNA reads as TGTGCCAGCAGCTTAGCGCAGGGATATACGCAGTATTTT.

The chain carries TRBV20-1 and TRBJ2-1; 13 bases line up with TRBD2. The CDR3 is made up of 16 amino acids. Trimming at V came to 4 bases and at J to 2 bases, leaving 5 bases not matched to a gene. Germline V gives CDR1 DFQATT, CDR2 SNEGSKA (reference sequence). The CDR3 coding sequence is TGCAGTGCTAAGGGACTAGCGGGGTCAACCTACAATGAGCAGTTCTTC. This codes for CSAKGLAGSTYNEQFF.

This clonotype turned up a few times. The chain is built from TRBV7-2 and TRBJ1-6, with D perhaps TRBD1 (5 bases). This CDR3 region has 15 residues. V was trimmed by 7 bases and J by 7 bases, leaving 17 bases between them. Germline assignment: CDR1 SGHTA and CDR2 FQGNSA. The CDR3 DNA reads as TGTGCCAGCACCCCCGAGGGGACCCGAAATTCACCCCTCCACTTT. Residues: CASTPEGTRNSPLHF.

This clonotype occurred many times. J is TRBJ1-5 and V is TRBV20-1, with 8 positions matching TRBD1. CDR3 length: 14 residues. Germline assignment: CDR1 DFQATT and CDR2 SNEGSKA (reference sequence). V dropped 4 bases and J dropped 7; count of bases not matched to a gene: 9. This chain's CDR3 is CSAKRLGTGQPQHF. The CDR3 nucleotides are TGCAGTGCTAAACGACTTGGGACAGGACAGCCCCAGCATTTT.

The V call is TRBV12-3 or TRBV12-4, the J call TRBJ2-1, with 7 nucleotides matching TRBD1. The CDR3 length is 16 residues. With V trimmed by 4 bases and J by 4 bases, 10 bases remained unmatched. The CDR3 DNA sequence: TGTGCCAGCAGTTCCTTAACCGGGACAGCTTACAATGAGCAGTTCTTC. Translating it yields CASSSLTGTAYNEQFF.

This clonotype has just a few counts. V usage is TRBV6-5 and J usage is TRBJ1-6; D remains ambiguous. The CDR3 extends over 16 amino acids. The germline gives CDR1 MNHEY, CDR2 SVGAGI. Between the trimmed V and J ends, which lost 5 bases and 2 bases, there was a span of 13 bases. CDR3 nucleotide sequence: TGTGCCAGCAGTCGGATGCTAGCGGCCTATAATTCACCCCTCCACTTT. Amino acid sequence: CASSRMLAAYNSPLHF.

The V gene is TRBV18, the J gene TRBJ1-5, with D possibly TRBD1 on 5 matching bases. Germline V lookup: CDR1 KGHSH, CDR2 LQKENI. This CDR3 spans 17 amino acids. Trimming took 5 bases from V and 0 from J, leaving 17 bases between them. CDR3 protein: CASSRVGGVDSNQPQHF. The DNA of the CDR3 is TGTGCCAGCTCAAGGGTCGGGGGGGTTGATAGCAATCAGCCCCAGCATTTT.

This clonotype was recorded once. This chain uses TRBV7-9 with TRBJ1-1; D unclear. V lost 5 bases to trimming and J lost 7 bases, with 14 bases between them. The CDR3 sequence is 13 residues long. Germline CDR1 is SEHNR and CDR2 is FQNEAQ (reference sequence). CDR3 region: CASSPSPGLEAFF. CDR3 nucleotide sequence: TGTGCCAGCAGCCCCTCACCTGGGCTTGAAGCTTTCTTT.

The sample holds many counts of this clonotype. The genes are TRBV20-1 and TRBJ2-7; TRBD1 aligns across 9 bases. The CDR3 spans 18 residues. After removal of 0 bases from V and 4 bases from J, the junction contained 16 bases not matched to a gene. Germline CDR1 and CDR2: DFQATT and SNEGSKA (reference sequence). CDR3 protein: CSARDSGPRTGEMYEQYF. As DNA, the CDR3 is TGCAGTGCTAGAGATTCGGGTCCCCGGACAGGGGAGATGTACGAGCAGTACTTC.

In nucleotides, the CDR3 is TGCGCCAGCAGCTGGGGGGGACAGGGTGGTGATAATGAGCAGTTCTTC. As protein: CASSWGGQGGDNEQFF. This chain links TRBV5-1 with TRBJ2-1; 9 nucleotides match TRBD1. The CDR3 has 16 amino acids. Germline-derived CDR1 and CDR2 are SGHRS and YFSETQ. V gave up 3 bases and J gave up 7 bases; unmatched junction bases: 11. The entire variable domain, with the rest obtained from reference TRBV5-1 and TRBJ2-1, is as follows: KAGVTQTPRYLIKTRGQQVTLSCSPISGHRSVSWYQQTPGQGLQFLFEYFSETQRNKGNFPGRFSGRQFSNSRSEMNVSTLELGDSALYLCASSWGGQGGDNEQFFGPGTRLTVL.

Only a few counts were recorded for this clonotype. The J gene is TRBJ1-1, the V gene TRBV29-1, with TRBD1 as a possible D gene (6 bases). The CDR3 length is 13 residues. The germline CDR1 and CDR2 sequences are SQVTM and ANQGSEA. The ends were cut back, 6 bases at V and 6 bases at J, with 17 bases in the middle. DNA for the CDR3: TGCAGCGTCAAACAGGGCTGGGAGGCTGAAGCTTTCTTT. It codes for CSVKQGWEAEAFF.

There are many counts of this clonotype. V and J are TRBV4-3 and TRBJ1-4; TRBD1 matches 8 bases. V trimming: 2 bases; J trimming: 5 bases; junction bases outside the gene matches: 4. The length of the CDR3 is 15 residues. Germline loops: CDR1 LGHNA, CDR2 YSLEER. This CDR3 is CASSQRQGFNEKLFF. The DNA of the CDR3 is TGCGCCAGCAGCCAACGACAGGGGTTCAATGAAAAACTGTTTTTT.

This clonotype was seen a few times. This chain connects TRBV7-2 to TRBJ2-7; 7 positions match TRBD1. Germline V CDR1 and CDR2: SGHTA, FQGNSA. CDR3 length: 15 amino acids. The ends lost 5 bases at V and 0 bases at J; junction bases unmatched: 7. CDR3 sequence reads: CASSPDRFNSYEQYF. Here the CDR3 DNA reads TGTGCCAGCAGCCCGGACAGGTTCAACTCCTACGAGCAGTACTTC. The variable domain in full, completed from reference TRBV7-2 and TRBJ2-7, reads GAGVSQSPSNKVTEKGKDVELRCDPISGHTALYWYRQSLGQGLEFLIYFQGNSAPDKSGLPSDRFSAERTGGSVSTLTIQRTQQEDSAVYLCASSPDRFNSYEQYFGPGTRLTVT.

The V gene is TRBV20-1, the J gene TRBJ2-7; TRBD2 matches at 12 bases. Trimming took 6 bases from V and 3 from J; bases not matched to a gene: 6. Germline-derived CDR1 and CDR2 are DFQATT and SNEGSKA (reference sequence). The CDR3 runs 14 residues. For the CDR3, the DNA is TGCAGTGCCGAACGGACTAGCGGGAACTACGAGCAGTACTTC. This encodes CSAERTSGNYEQYF.

The V and J genes are TRBV28 and TRBJ2-3, with D possibly TRBD2 on 6 matching bases. Trimming removed 5 bases from V and 6 bases from J, with 6 bases in between. Germline V gene sequence: CDR1 MDHEN, CDR2 SYDVKM. This CDR3 comprises 11 residues. The CDR3 DNA follows: TGTGCCAGCAGTCGGGGGGATACGCAGTATTTT. Translation gives CASSRGDTQYF.

A few counts support this clonotype. The V call is TRBV3-2, the J call TRBJ2-1; TRBD2 is the table's D call, not checked against the DNA. TRBV3-2 is termed a pseudogene. The CDR3 covers 15 residues. In nucleotides, the CDR3 is TGTGCCAGCAGCCAAGGACTAGCGGGAGGAGATGAGCAGTTCTTC. It translates to CASSQGLAGGDEQFF.

This clonotype was counted at least ten times. The genes are TRBV15 and TRBJ1-1, with unresolved D. The V and J ends lost 0 bases and 7 bases respectively, with 12 bases between them. The CDR3 length is 14 residues. Germline V gene lookup returns CDR1 LNHNV and CDR2 YYDKDF (reference sequence). CDR3 loop: CATSRDRKGGEAFF. CDR3 DNA: TGTGCCACCAGCAGAGATAGGAAGGGAGGTGAAGCTTTCTTT. The variable domain in full, completed from reference TRBV15 and TRBJ1-1, reads DAMVIQNPRYQVTQFGKPVTLSCSQTLNHNVMYWYQQKSSQAPKLLFHYYDKDFNNEADTPDNFQSRRPNTSFCFLDIRSPGLGDTAMYLCATSRDRKGGEAFFGQGTRLTVV.

The J gene is TRBJ1-2, the V gene TRBV27; D is perhaps TRBD1 (5 bases). This CDR3 is built from 13 residues. The germline V gene has CDR1 MNHEY and CDR2 SMNVEV (reference sequence). V was shortened by 10 bases and J by 6 bases, with 18 bases between the two germline ends. The CDR3 here is CATHGGFYDGYTF. The CDR3 nucleotides are TGTGCCACGCATGGGGGGTTCTATGATGGCTACACCTTC.

The chain links TRBV5-1 to TRBJ2-7; D gene unclear. Germline V CDR1 and CDR2: SGHRS, YFSETQ. The CDR3 covers 16 residues. Deletions cut 0 bases from V and 3 bases from J, with 16 bases between. CDR3 amino acids: CASSLEGVWLNYEQYF. The CDR3 DNA reads as TGCGCCAGCAGCTTGGAGGGCGTCTGGTTGAACTACGAGCAGTACTTC.

This clonotype was counted ten times or more. The chain joins TRBV18 to TRBJ2-7, with D unresolved. Germline V gene sequence: CDR1 KGHSH, CDR2 LQKENI. V was clipped by 2 bases and J by 3 bases, with 5 bases between them. The CDR3 runs 12 residues. Written as DNA, the CDR3 is TGTGCCAGCTCACCAGACGACTACGAGCAGTACTTC. This gives the protein CASSPDDYEQYF. Filled out from reference TRBV18 and TRBJ2-7, the complete variable domain reads NAGVMQNPRHLVRRRGQEARLRCSPMKGHSHVYWYRQLPEEGLKFMVYLQKENIIDESGMPKERFSAEFPKEGPSILRIQQVVRGDSAAYFCASSPDDYEQYFGPGTRLTVT.

Only a few counts were recorded for this clonotype. The CDR3 is CASSLEGTLYEQYF. CDR3 nucleotides: TGTGCCAGCAGTCTTGAGGGGACACTTTACGAGCAGTACTTC. The V gene is TRBV6-5, the J gene TRBJ2-7; tentative D call: TRBD1 (6 bases). V was cut by 5 bases and J by 4 bases, with 15 bases left in between. The CDR3 consists of 14 residues. Germline V gene data show CDR1 as MNHEY and CDR2 as SVGAGI.

This clonotype was detected many times. This chain connects TRBV7-9 to TRBJ2-7; no clear D. The CDR3 is 13 amino acids. Germline assignment: CDR1 SEHNR and CDR2 FQNEAQ (reference sequence). V was clipped by 5 bases and J by 7 bases, with 15 bases between them. The CDR3 reads CASSGVPGWEQYF. The CDR3, as DNA: TGTGCCAGCAGCGGAGTGCCAGGCTGGGAGCAGTACTTC.

This clonotype was counted a few times. CDR3 sequence reads: CASSYGLAERGYEQYF. The DNA for the CDR3 is TGTGCCAGCAGCTACGGACTAGCGGAGAGAGGGTACGAGCAGTACTTC. The V gene is TRBV7-9, the J gene TRBJ2-7; 10 bases line up with TRBD2. CDR1 and CDR2 (germline): SEHNR, FQNEAQ (reference sequence). This CDR3 is built from 16 residues. With 4 bases clipped from V and 4 bases from J, the junction kept 10 bases outside the gene matches.